These 21 T cell receptor beta chains were all obtained from the same sample, sequenced in a study of OX40 agonist ivuxolimab in advanced cancers. The data were produced by immunoSEQ multiplex PCR, yet TCRdb's version contains in-frame clones alone and is incomplete. Of 65,000 to 95,000 clones listed, roughly 84% were seen once; the top ten hold under 4%. Sequences were derived from CD4+ or CD8+ T cells sorted from blood, sampled in a trial of the OX40 agonist ivuxolimab. The receptors shown here come from an adult with an advanced solid tumor such as melanoma, head and neck, liver or kidney cancer.

This clone occurred a few times. The chain carries TRBV27 and TRBJ2-7; a weak D match, TRBD1 (6 bases). The CDR3 consists of 14 residues. The V end lost 5 bases, the J end lost 6 bases, and 17 bases lay between the germline ends. In germline, CDR1 is MNHEY, CDR2 SMNVEV (reference sequence). The CDR3 region has the DNA TGTGCCAGCAGTCGTCCCGGGACATCCGTCGAGCAGTACTTC. As protein: CASSRPGTSVEQYF.

The sample holds one count of this clone. The rearrangement uses TRBV6-1 and TRBJ2-7; D remains unclear. This CDR3 comprises 13 residues. Germline CDR1 and CDR2: MNHNS and SASEGT. The V gene lost 7 bases and the J gene lost 2 bases, with 12 bases spanning the gap. CDR3 DNA: TGTGCCAGCAAGTCGGGTGGCGCCTACGAGCAGTACTTC. Its protein product is CASKSGGAYEQYF.

This sequence joins TRBV5-1 and TRBJ1-2; D possibly corresponds to TRBD1 (6 bases). The CDR3 spans 13 residues. The ends were cut back, 6 bases at V and 2 bases at J, with 11 bases in the middle. The germline CDR1 and CDR2 sequences are SGHRS and YFSETQ. CDR3 amino acids: CASKQGKNYGYTF. Written as DNA, the CDR3 is TGCGCCAGCAAACAGGGAAAAAACTATGGCTACACCTTC.

The chain has TRBV19 and TRBJ2-7; TRBD1 matches at 9 bases. V was clipped by 2 bases and J by 3 bases; unmatched bases: 8. The CDR3 covers 16 residues. Germline values: CDR1 LNHDA, CDR2 SQIVND (reference sequence). The CDR3 protein is CASSISSGTGYYEQYF. CDR3 nucleotides: TGTGCCAGTAGTATATCCTCCGGGACAGGGTACTACGAGCAGTACTTC. The whole variable domain, remainder taken from reference TRBV19 and TRBJ2-7, is DGGITQSPKYLFRKEGQNVTLSCEQNLNHDAMYWYRQDPGQGLRLIYYSQIVNDFQKGDIAEGYSVSREKKESFPLTVTSAQKNPTAFYLCASSISSGTGYYEQYFGPGTRLTVT.

This clone was counted only a few times. The rearrangement links TRBV10-2 to TRBJ2-3; D not certain. The V and J ends lost 6 bases and 2 bases respectively, with 9 bases between them. The CDR3 has 13 amino acids. Germline CDR1 is WSHSY and CDR2 is SAAADI. The CDR3 here is CASRGSNTDTQYF. The CDR3 DNA is TGCGCCAGCAGGGGGTCCAACACAGATACGCAGTATTTT.

The chain is built from TRBV30 and TRBJ2-7; D uncertain. CDR1 GTSNPN and CDR2 SVGIG come from the germline V gene (reference sequence). The V end was cut by 0 bases, the J end by 4 bases, with 7 bases between. The CDR3 totals 12 residues. The CDR3 sequence is CAWSVLSYEQYF. CDR3 nucleotide sequence: TGTGCCTGGAGTGTCTTGAGTTACGAGCAGTACTTC.

The rearrangement uses TRBV11-3 and TRBJ1-1, with D unclear. The germline gives CDR1 SGHNT, CDR2 YENEEA. Trimming pared 4 bases from V and 4 bases from J, leaving 10 bases between. This CDR3 has 13 amino acids. The CDR3 reads CASSSPRATEAFF. For the CDR3, the DNA is TGTGCCAGCAGCTCTCCTAGGGCCACTGAAGCTTTCTTT.

V is TRBV6-4 and J is TRBJ2-7; 11 nucleotides match TRBD2. V lost 8 bases to trimming and J lost 0 bases; unmatched junction nucleotides: 12. Germline V gene data show CDR1 as MRHNA and CDR2 as SNTAGT. CDR3 length equals 17 residues. The CDR3 sequence is CASPLASGRSDSYEQYF. The CDR3 coding sequence is TGTGCCAGCCCCCTGGCTAGCGGGAGGTCAGACTCCTACGAGCAGTACTTC.

This clone was counted a single time. This sequence joins TRBV28 and TRBJ1-1; 8 bases line up with TRBD1. This CDR3 has 13 amino acids. V dropped 6 bases and J dropped 8; count of bases not matched to a gene: 8. In germline, CDR1 is MDHEN, CDR2 SYDVKM. DNA for the CDR3: TGTGCCAGCAGCGACAGGGGATCCGGAGAAGCTTTCTTT. Amino acids: CASSDRGSGEAFF.

The CDR3 region has the DNA TGTGCCTGGAGCCGTTTTGAAGAACCATACAATGAGCAGTTCTTC. Protein sequence: CAWSRFEEPYNEQFF. This chain links TRBV30 with TRBJ2-1; no clear D. Trimming removed 3 bases from V and 4 bases from J, with 16 bases in between. Germline V gene lookup returns CDR1 GTSNPN and CDR2 SVGIG (reference sequence). This CDR3 spans 15 amino acids.

This sequence joins TRBV7-2 and TRBJ1-5; TRBD1 matches 7 bases. V lost 5 bases to trimming and J lost 0 bases; unmatched junction nucleotides: 10. The CDR3 length is 17 residues. Germline CDR1 reads SGHTA; CDR2 reads FQGNSA. Here the CDR3 reads CASSERTGAYSNQPQHF. CDR3 coding DNA: TGTGCCAGCAGCGAGAGGACAGGAGCATATAGCAATCAGCCCCAGCATTTT.

The CDR3 DNA reads TGTGCCATCAGGAGACTAGCGTCCAATGAGCAGTTCTTC. Its translation: CAIRRLASNEQFF. The rearrangement uses TRBV10-3 and TRBJ2-1; 8 bases match TRBD2. This CDR3 spans 13 amino acids. The germline V gene encodes CDR1 ENHRY and CDR2 SYGVKD. V dropped 6 bases and J dropped 6; count of bases not matched to a gene: 4.

This clone turned up a few times. This CDR3 reads CASRPTFSTDTQYF. The CDR3 DNA reads as TGCGCCAGCAGACCGACCTTTAGCACAGATACGCAGTATTTT. This chain joins TRBV5-1 and TRBJ2-3; D unclear. The CDR3 extends over 14 amino acids. Germline CDR1 reads SGHRS; CDR2 reads YFSETQ. V was shortened by 5 bases and J by 0 bases, with 10 bases between the two germline ends. Variable domain in full (rest from reference TRBV5-1 and TRBJ2-3): KAGVTQTPRYLIKTRGQQVTLSCSPISGHRSVSWYQQTPGQGLQFLFEYFSETQRNKGNFPGRFSGRQFSNSRSEMNVSTLELGDSALYLCASRPTFSTDTQYFGPGTRLTVL.

This clone was recorded only once. CDR3 DNA sequence: TGTGCCAGCAGTCTGGCGGCAAGGGGAGATACGCAGTATTTT. Protein: CASSLAARGDTQYF. The genes are TRBV5-6 and TRBJ2-3, with a weak D call TRBD1 (5 bases). V was shortened by 5 bases and J by 5 bases, with 15 bases between the two germline ends. CDR3 length: 14 residues. CDR1 and CDR2 from the germline V gene are SGHDT and YYEEEE. The full variable domain, rest sourced from reference TRBV5-6 and TRBJ2-3, is DAGVTQSPTHLIKTRGQQVTLRCSPKSGHDTVSWYQQALGQGPQFIFQYYEEEERQRGNFPDRFSGHQFPNYSSELNVNALLLGDSALYLCASSLAARGDTQYFGPGTRLTVL.

The V and J genes are TRBV6-5 and TRBJ1-4, with D perhaps matching TRBD1 (5 bases). V was cut by 2 bases and J by 4 bases, with 14 bases left in between. Germline values: CDR1 MNHEY, CDR2 SVGAGI. The CDR3 runs 16 residues. CDR3 amino acids: CASSYPNDSVNEKLFF. The CDR3 nucleotides read TGTGCCAGCAGTTACCCGAACGACAGCGTTAATGAAAAACTGTTTTTT.

The V gene is TRBV11-2, the J gene TRBJ1-3; D gene ambiguous. In germline, CDR1 is SGHAT, CDR2 FQNNGV. Trimming took 5 bases from V and 4 from J, leaving 9 bases between them. The CDR3 has 13 amino acids. For the CDR3, the DNA is TGTGCCAGCAGCCTGGCAGAAGGAAACACCATATATTTT. It codes for CASSLAEGNTIYF.

The rearrangement uses TRBV7-8 and TRBJ1-1; TRBD1 is a possible D gene (5 bases). The germline CDR1 and CDR2 sequences are SGHVS and FQNEAQ. The CDR3 length is 14 residues. V gave up 3 bases and J gave up 5 bases, with 13 bases separating them. The CDR3 reads CASSFPGGGTEAFF. The CDR3 bases are TGTGCCAGCAGCTTTCCTGGGGGAGGGACTGAAGCTTTCTTT. Full variable domain (rest looked up from reference TRBV7-8 and TRBJ1-1): GAGVSQSPRYKVAKRGQDVALRCDPISGHVSLFWYQQALGQGPEFLTYFQNEAQLDKSGLPSDRFFAERPEGSVSTLKIQRTQQEDSAVYLCASSFPGGGTEAFFGQGTRLTVV.

The V gene is TRBV7-9, the J gene TRBJ2-7, with TRBD2 matching over 10 bases. Germline V gene sequence: CDR1 SEHNR, CDR2 FQNEAQ (reference sequence). This CDR3 contains 14 residues. The J segment lost 6 bases and the V segment lost 6 bases, leaving 8 bases of the junction unmatched. The CDR3 DNA follows: TGTGCCAGCAGTGCAGCGGGAGGGCGTGTCGAGCAGTACTTC. Translation gives CASSAAGGRVEQYF.

The CDR3 reads CASRTAGGVTDTQYF. The CDR3, as DNA: TGTGCCAGCAGAACGGCTGGGGGAGTGACAGATACGCAGTATTTT. The chain employs TRBV7-9 and TRBJ2-3, with D possibly called TRBD1 or TRBD2 (5 bases each). The germline CDR1 and CDR2 sequences are SEHNR and FQNEAQ (reference sequence). CDR3 length: 15 amino acids. V was trimmed by 6 bases and J by 3 bases, leaving 16 bases between them.

This clone was observed a few times. V and J are TRBV10-1 and TRBJ2-3; 7 nucleotides agree with TRBD1. The CDR3 has 16 residues. The germline CDR1 and CDR2 sequences are WNHNN and SYGVQD (reference sequence). Losses at the gene ends were 2 bases for V and 6 bases for J; bases not matched to a gene: 11. CDR3 loop: CASSEGGDRGSDTQYF. The CDR3 bases are TGCGCCAGCAGTGAGGGTGGGGACAGAGGGTCCGATACGCAGTATTTT.

Remarks on this clone: No DNA is shown, since the ends of the CDR3 on it are uncertain; the CDR3 is the one TCRdb lists. This rearrangement joins TRBV9 to TRBJ2-1; the table's TRBD2 call for D was not verified on the DNA. The CDR3 length equals 13 residues, ends included. Germline V gene data show CDR1 as SGDLS and CDR2 as YYNGEE. CDR3 protein: CASSVASGSAPFF.